A single sample is the source of the 26 T cell receptor beta chains below, sequenced in a study of blood T cell repertoires in COVID-19. Clones were read by immunoSEQ multiplex PCR, and TCRdb kept only the in-frame ones, dropping some. This table has roughly 18,000 clones, 80% appearing once. The sample consisted of peripheral blood. The origin of the receptors is a man at least 80 years old with acute or convalescent COVID-19.

The rearrangement uses TRBV5-1 and TRBJ1-1; TRBD1 matches 7 bases. This CDR3 region has 15 residues. Unmatched junction bases numbered 6, after V lost 3 bases and J lost 1 base. CDR1 and CDR2 from the germline V gene are SGHRS and YFSETQ. The CDR3 nucleotides are TGCGCCAGCAGCTCTACAGGGGCGACGAACACTGAAGCTTTCTTT. Protein sequence: CASSSTGATNTEAFF. The complete variable domain, with remaining parts taken from reference TRBV5-1 and TRBJ1-1, reads KAGVTQTPRYLIKTRGQQVTLSCSPISGHRSVSWYQQTPGQGLQFLFEYFSETQRNKGNFPGRFSGRQFSNSRSEMNVSTLELGDSALYLCASSSTGATNTEAFFGQGTRLTVV.

This chain connects TRBV2 to TRBJ1-5, with 7 bases that match TRBD1. This CDR3 has 15 residues. Trimming cost V 1 base and J 7 bases; bases outside gene matches: 7. CDR1 and CDR2 from the germline V gene are SNHLY and FYNNEI. CDR3 DNA sequence: TGTGCCAGCAGTGAAGAAGGGGGCGCTCGACAGCCCCAGCATTTT. It is translated as CASSEEGGARQPQHF.

The V gene is TRBV11-2, the J gene TRBJ1-2; D remains ambiguous. The CDR3 is 15 amino acids. The germline gives CDR1 SGHAT, CDR2 FQNNGV. Trimming shortened V by 0 bases and J by 2 bases, and 10 bases separated the two germline ends. The CDR3 sequence: CASSLDLGGNYGYTF. DNA for the CDR3: TGTGCCAGCAGCTTAGATCTGGGAGGGAACTATGGCTACACCTTC.

V usage is TRBV7-3 and J usage is TRBJ2-5; 13 bases match TRBD2. CDR1 SGHTA and CDR2 FQGTGA come from the germline V gene. V was pared by 1 base and J by 2 bases, with 13 bases of the junction left unmatched. This CDR3 comprises 20 residues. CDR3 amino acids: CASSLRGLSGTSGEQETQYF. The CDR3 DNA is TGTGCCAGCAGCTTAAGGGGCCTCTCCGGGACTAGCGGGGAACAAGAGACCCAGTACTTC. Drawing the rest from reference TRBV7-3 and TRBJ2-5, the complete variable domain is GAGVSQTPSNKVTEKGKYVELRCDPISGHTALYWYRQSLGQGPEFLIYFQGTGAADDSGLPNDRFFAVRPEGSVSTLKIQRTERGDSAVYLCASSLRGLSGTSGEQETQYFGPGTRLLVL.

The sample holds one count of this clone. V is TRBV11-1 and J is TRBJ2-1; 11 bases agree with TRBD2. Germline trimming cut 0 bases from V and 6 bases from J; bases unmatched to any gene: 1. The V gene's germline CDR1 is SGHAT and CDR2 FQDESV (reference sequence). The CDR3 covers 15 residues. For the CDR3, the DNA is TGTGCCAGCAGCTTAGCTAGCGGGGGGGGCAATGAGCAGTTCTTC. Encoded protein: CASSLASGGGNEQFF.

The chain employs TRBV10-3 and TRBJ1-2; the D is unclear. The ends were cut back, 0 bases at V and 8 bases at J, with 13 bases in the middle. The germline V gene encodes CDR1 ENHRY and CDR2 SYGVKD. This CDR3 is 14 amino acids long. CDR3 sequence: CAISESSGNRGYTF. The CDR3 region has the DNA TGTGCCATCAGTGAGTCGTCGGGTAATCGAGGCTACACCTTC.

This chain connects TRBV14 to TRBJ1-1; D unclear. Germline values: CDR1 SGHDN, CDR2 FVKESK. The CDR3 loop spans 13 amino acids. The germline V and J ends were trimmed by 2 bases and 5 bases, with 9 bases remaining between them. Here the CDR3 DNA reads TGTGCCAGCAGCCAAAACGCGAGGACTGAAGCTTTCTTT. As protein: CASSQNARTEAFF.

CDR3 sequence (DNA): TGTGCCAGCAGCTCTATGGTTGGGCTCTATTGGGCTGAAGCTTTCTTT. This codes for CASSSMVGLYWAEAFF. The chain uses TRBV11-2 and TRBJ1-1; D gene ambiguous. V shed 4 bases and J shed 6 bases, with 21 bases lying between them. Germline assignment: CDR1 SGHAT and CDR2 FQNNGV. The CDR3 length is 16 residues.

J is TRBJ2-3 and V is TRBV18; 8 bases line up with TRBD2. Germline V lookup: CDR1 KGHSH, CDR2 LQKENI. Germline trimming cut 2 bases from V and 5 bases from J; bases unmatched to any gene: 9. This CDR3 has 16 amino acids. This CDR3 reads CASSPIGGGPGDTQYF. CDR3 DNA: TGTGCCAGCTCACCAATCGGGGGGGGCCCAGGAGATACGCAGTATTTT.

The chain is built from TRBV3-1 (or the pseudogene TRBV3-2) and TRBJ2-7, with a weak D call TRBD1 (5 bases). This CDR3 contains 16 residues. CDR1 LGHDT and CDR2 YNNKEL come from the germline V gene (reference sequence). Trimming took 0 bases from V and 3 from J, leaving 15 bases between them. The CDR3 DNA is TGTGCCAGCAGCCAAGACAAGTTAGACAGCCGCTACGAGCAGTACTTC. This codes for CASSQDKLDSRYEQYF.

The chain is built from TRBV16 and TRBJ1-3; D gene ambiguous. The CDR3 loop spans 15 amino acids. With 4 bases removed from V and 0 bases from J, the gap between germline ends came to 10 bases. The V gene's germline CDR1 is KGHSY and CDR2 FQNENV. The CDR3 DNA reads as TGTGCCAGCAGCCCTATGAGGGACTCTGGAAACACCATATATTTT. It translates to CASSPMRDSGNTIYF. Supplemented by reference TRBV16 and TRBJ1-3, the full variable domain reads GEEVAQTPKHLVRGEGQKAKLYCAPIKGHSYVFWYQQVLKNEFKFLISFQNENVFDETGMPKERFSAKCLPNSPCSLEIQATKLEDSAVYFCASSPMRDSGNTIYFGEGSWLTVV.

The J gene is TRBJ1-6, the V gene TRBV19, with 8 bases lining up with TRBD1. Germline CDR1 LNHDA, CDR2 SQIVND (reference sequence). Losses at the gene ends were 7 bases for V and 9 bases for J; bases not matched to a gene: 5. The CDR3 is 13 amino acids. The CDR3 nucleotides read TGTGCCAGTAAGGACAGGGCCGGTTCACCCCTCCACTTT. This translates into CASKDRAGSPLHF.

V and J are TRBV7-8 and TRBJ1-1; D is possibly TRBD1 (5 bases). Trimming removed 2 bases from V and 0 bases from J, with 7 bases in between. Germline values: CDR1 SGHVS, CDR2 FQNEAQ. This CDR3 region has 14 residues. The CDR3 sequence is CASSLRQLNTEAFF. For the CDR3, the DNA is TGTGCCAGCAGCTTACGACAGCTGAACACTGAAGCTTTCTTT.

This chain joins TRBV10-2 and TRBJ1-5, with 10 nucleotides matching TRBD1. The V and J ends lost 6 bases and 7 bases, in that order; junction bases with no gene match: 6. CDR3 length: 14 residues. CDR1 is WSHSY, CDR2 SAAADI, per germline. CDR3 amino acids: CASRDGTGEQPQHF. DNA of the CDR3: TGCGCCAGCAGGGACGGGACAGGGGAGCAGCCCCAGCATTTT.

In regard to this clone: One junction end does not reproduce the germline sequence, and a read error may be involved. The chain employs TRBV5-1 and TRBJ2-1; D might be TRBD2 (8 bases). Looked up from germline, CDR1 is SGHRS and CDR2 is YFSETQ. The CDR3 has 16 residues. The CDR3 DNA follows: TGCGCCCGCAGCTTGGTTCGGGGGGGCAGGGGGAATGAGCAGTTCTTC. It is translated as CARSLVRGGRGNEQFF. The whole variable domain, remainder taken from reference TRBV5-1 and TRBJ2-1, is KAGVTQTPRYLIKTRGQQVTLSCSPISGHRSVSWYQQTPGQGLQFLFEYFSETQRNKGNFPGRFSGRQFSNSRSEMNVSTLELGDSALYLCARSLVRGGRGNEQFFGPGTRLTVL.

By sample fraction, this clone is medium-sized. Written as DNA, the CDR3 is TGTGCCAGCAGTGGAAAAGGAGGGGGCTACACCTTC. Translation: CASSGKGGGYTF. This chain joins TRBV2 and TRBJ1-2; D remains ambiguous. The CDR3 sequence is 12 residues long. Germline CDR1 SNHLY, CDR2 FYNNEI. The V and J ends lost 4 bases and 8 bases respectively, with 11 bases between them. The full variable domain, in which reference TRBV2 and TRBJ1-2 provide the parts outside the CDR3, is EPEVTQTPSHQVTQMGQEVILRCVPISNHLYFYWYRQILGQKVEFLVSFYNNEISEKSEIFDDQFSVERPDGSNFTLKIRSTKLEDSAMYFCASSGKGGGYTFGSGTRLTVV.

This chain connects TRBV5-4 to TRBJ1-3; possible D gene TRBD1, 6 bases. Per the germline V gene, CDR1 is SGHNT and CDR2 is YYREEE (reference sequence). The V and J ends lost 2 bases and 4 bases respectively, with 7 bases between them. This CDR3 has 13 residues. CDR3 region: CASSFDRGNTIYF. CDR3 in DNA: TGTGCCAGCAGCTTCGACAGGGGAAACACCATATATTTT. The whole variable domain, remainder taken from reference TRBV5-4 and TRBJ1-3, is ETGVTQSPTHLIKTRGQQVTLRCSSQSGHNTVSWYQQALGQGPQFIFQYYREEENGRGNFPPRFSGLQFPNYSSELNVNALELDDSALYLCASSFDRGNTIYFGEGSWLTVV.

This chain joins TRBV6-4 and TRBJ2-1; 14 bases are a match to TRBD2. V was pared by 5 bases and J by 5 bases, with 5 bases of the junction left unmatched. Germline CDR1 and CDR2: MRHNA and SNTAGT. The CDR3 is 16 residues long. The CDR3 sequence: CASSRTSGGTHNEQFF. For the CDR3, the DNA is TGTGCCAGCAGTAGGACTAGCGGGGGGACCCACAATGAGCAGTTCTTC.

The chain employs TRBV19 and TRBJ2-6; D gene uncertain. V was shortened by 4 bases and J by 0 bases, with 7 bases between the two germline ends. Germline V gene data show CDR1 as LNHDA and CDR2 as SQIVND (reference sequence). The CDR3 is 15 amino acids. Here the CDR3 DNA reads TGTGCCAGTAGTAGCTGGAGCTCTGGGGCCAACGTCCTGACTTTC. It codes for CASSSWSSGANVLTF. The whole variable domain, remainder taken from reference TRBV19 and TRBJ2-6, is DGGITQSPKYLFRKEGQNVTLSCEQNLNHDAMYWYRQDPGQGLRLIYYSQIVNDFQKGDIAEGYSVSREKKESFPLTVTSAQKNPTAFYLCASSSWSSGANVLTFGAGSRLTVL.

The V gene is TRBV5-1, the J gene TRBJ1-1, with a weak D call TRBD1 (6 bases). The V end lost 1 base, the J end lost 8 bases, and 15 bases lay between the germline ends. CDR3 length: 14 amino acids. Germline V gives CDR1 SGHRS, CDR2 YFSETQ. The CDR3 reads CASSLPQGYSEAFF. CDR3 nucleotide sequence: TGCGCCAGCAGCTTGCCACAGGGATATTCGGAAGCTTTCTTT.

CDR3: CASSVDRGRDTQYF. DNA for the CDR3: TGTGCCAGCAGTGTAGACAGGGGGCGCGATACGCAGTATTTT. The chain recombines TRBV2 with TRBJ2-3, with 10 bases identical to TRBD1. The CDR3 sequence is 14 residues long. V dropped 4 bases and J dropped 6; count of bases not matched to a gene: 4. Germline CDR1 reads SNHLY; CDR2 reads FYNNEI.

The CDR3 here is CASSFTISDTQYF. CDR3 nucleotides: TGTGCCAGCAGCTTTACAATTTCAGATACGCAGTATTTT. The chain couples TRBV7-2 to TRBJ2-3; no clear D gene. The length of the CDR3 is 13 residues. The V end lost 3 bases, the J end lost 4 bases, and 8 bases lay between the germline ends. Germline V gene data show CDR1 as SGHTA and CDR2 as FQGNSA.

This clone showed up just once. The rearrangement uses TRBV2 and TRBJ1-1; no clear D. Germline values: CDR1 SNHLY, CDR2 FYNNEI. V lost 3 bases, J lost 0 bases, and 5 bases lay in between. This CDR3 contains 13 residues. This chain's CDR3 is CASSDGMNTEAFF. In DNA form, the CDR3 reads TGTGCCAGCAGTGACGGGATGAACACTGAAGCTTTCTTT.

This chain joins TRBV5-6 and TRBJ2-7, with 7 bases aligning to TRBD1. Germline V gives CDR1 SGHDT, CDR2 YYEEEE. The CDR3 spans 16 residues. The J segment lost 0 bases and the V segment lost 0 bases, leaving 6 bases of the junction unmatched. The CDR3 nucleotides read TGTGCCAGCAGCTTGGAAGGACAGGAGAACTCCTACGAGCAGTACTTC. This encodes CASSLEGQENSYEQYF. The complete variable domain, with remaining parts taken from reference TRBV5-6 and TRBJ2-7, reads DAGVTQSPTHLIKTRGQQVTLRCSPKSGHDTVSWYQQALGQGPQFIFQYYEEEERQRGNFPDRFSGHQFPNYSSELNVNALLLGDSALYLCASSLEGQENSYEQYFGPGTRLTVT.

V usage is TRBV5-4 and J usage is TRBJ2-7; D possibly corresponds to TRBD1 (6 bases). The CDR3 totals 13 residues. The V end lost 4 bases, the J end lost 3 bases, and 11 bases lay between the germline ends. Germline values: CDR1 SGHNT, CDR2 YYREEE (reference sequence). The CDR3 region has the DNA TGTGCCAGCAGCCCCGGGACATTCTACGAGCAGTACTTC. It codes for CASSPGTFYEQYF.

The chain couples TRBV4-3 to TRBJ2-5; TRBD2 agrees at 7 bases. The junction had 10 bases not matched to a gene; V was cut back by 4 bases and J by 5 bases. CDR1 LGHNA and CDR2 YSLEER come from the germline V gene. CDR3 length equals 15 residues. CDR3 DNA: TGCGCCAGCAGCCGATCTTCGGGGAGGGGTGAGACCCAGTACTTC. Translated: CASSRSSGRGETQYF.